This T cell receptor (beta chain) came from a study of blood T cell repertoires in COVID-19. Study overall: Sample material is recorded as cDNA or gDNA derived from T cells, B-cell-depleted T cells, or PBMCs.

Germline values: CDR1 LNHDA, CDR2 SQIVND (reference sequence). The CDR3 covers 21 residues. V was clipped by 6 bases and J by 2 bases; unmatched bases: 22. Original analysis: Reference gene primer amplification in the assay estimated nucleated cell counts. Measured with immunoSEQ multiplex PCR; TCRdb has only the in-frame clones, and not every one. The V and J calls and the clone size are those of that table, but D and trimming were determined from the DNA. The table lists around 160,000 clones, 80% to 90% of them singletons. The source is a man aged 60 to 69 with acute or convalescent COVID-19. The chain couples TRBV19 to TRBJ2-1; 10 bases align to TRBD1. The sample taken for sequencing was peripheral blood. CDR3 sequence (DNA): TGTGCCAGTAGCACCGACAGGGGGCGAGGTTGGGACGGGGAAGCCTACAATGAGCAGTTCTTC. This encodes CASSTDRGRGWDGEAYNEQFF.